This TCR beta chain was sequenced for a study of beta chain features in type 1 diabetes. Study-level points and caveats: TCRB CDR3 length was moderately but significantly reduced in all four CD4+ subsets of Type 1 diabetes patients. Individuals with type 1 diabetes displayed fewer insertions and more deletions at VDJ junctions. Compared to healthy donors, patients appeared to have naive, central memory and Treg TCRB repertoires that were more alike. Whatever favoring of shorter templates PCR might show would apply equally to patients and controls.

Sequenced material consisted of expressed TCRB transcripts (all of the isolated RNA was reverse transcribed). Reads from naive, central memory and regulatory T cell samples averaged roughly 3.8 million. The protocol was immunoSEQ multiplex PCR, while the TCRdb copy is restricted to in-frame clones and leaves out a portion. The sample carries about 340,000 clones, roughly a tenth recorded once. Germline V gives CDR1 SEHNR, CDR2 FQNEAQ (reference sequence). The ends were cut back, 1 base at V and 8 bases at J, with 15 bases in the middle. The CDR3 runs 15 residues. Of note for this clone: Its antigen is unidentified.

The material sequenced was central memory CD4+ T cells from blood. The sequence was collected from a young man with type 1 diabetes. The chain couples TRBV7-9 to TRBJ2-1; a possible D gene is TRBD1 (6 bases). The CDR3 nucleotides are TGTGCCAGCAGCTTAGAGTTTCCAGGGGTGGATGAGCAGTTCTTC. Protein product: CASSLEFPGVDEQFF.